The 20 T cell receptor beta chains reported below all come from one sample, sequenced in a study of OX40 agonist ivuxolimab in advanced cancers. Some clones are missing from TCRdb's copy, which holds only in-frame ones; the method was immunoSEQ multiplex PCR. This repertoire shows tens of thousands of clones, roughly 80% found once; its top ten account for about 4.8%. This sample comprised CD4+ or CD8+ T cells sorted from blood, obtained in a trial of the OX40 agonist ivuxolimab. The receptors come from an adult with an advanced solid tumor such as melanoma, head and neck, liver or kidney cancer.

The V and J genes are TRBV19 and TRBJ1-1; 10 nucleotides line up with TRBD1. Unmatched junction bases numbered 17, after V lost 10 bases and J lost 0 bases. The CDR3 sequence is 18 residues long. Germline V gives CDR1 LNHDA, CDR2 SQIVND (reference sequence). CDR3 nucleotide sequence: TGTGCCACTAGGCGAGACACCGGGACAGGGGCCATGAACACTGAAGCTTTCTTT. Its protein is CATRRDTGTGAMNTEAFF.

The chain carries TRBV6-6 and TRBJ1-5, with D possibly being TRBD1 (6 bases). Trimming took off 6 bases at V and 0 bases at J, with 12 bases between the two ends. CDR3 length: 15 residues. CDR1 is MNHNY and CDR2 is SVGAGI in the germline V gene (reference sequence). CDR3 coding DNA: TGTGCCAGCAGAAAGGGACACCTTAGCAATCAGCCCCAGCATTTT. It encodes CASRKGHLSNQPQHF.

The chain uses TRBV18 and TRBJ1-1; D is ambiguous. This CDR3 has 12 residues. Germline lookup yields CDR1 KGHSH and CDR2 LQKENI. The V end lost 3 bases, the J end lost 7 bases, and 9 bases lay between the germline ends. Here the CDR3 DNA reads TGTGCCAGCTCACCTTACGGGGTTGAAGCTTTCTTT. It encodes CASSPYGVEAFF.

The rearrangement links TRBV9 to TRBJ1-4, with D unresolved. Trimming shortened V by 4 bases and J by 7 bases, and 17 bases separated the two germline ends. CDR3 size: 15 residues. Germline V CDR1 and CDR2: SGDLS, YYNGEE. The CDR3 protein is CASSPKARMGEKLFF. The CDR3 coding sequence is TGTGCCAGCAGCCCAAAAGCCAGGATGGGTGAAAAACTGTTTTTT.

The chain links TRBV29-1 to TRBJ1-1; unclear D gene. Germline V gives CDR1 SQVTM, CDR2 ANQGSEA. The V gene lost 6 bases and the J gene lost 1 base, with 21 bases spanning the gap. The CDR3 contains 16 residues. CDR3 loop: CSVLNPAPAPNTEAFF. In nucleotides, the CDR3 is TGCAGCGTCTTGAATCCCGCCCCGGCTCCGAACACTGAAGCTTTCTTT.

This chain connects TRBV7-9 to TRBJ2-1; 8 nucleotides match TRBD2. The CDR3 is made up of 16 amino acids. CDR1 is SEHNR and CDR2 is FQNEAQ in the germline V gene (reference sequence). Unmatched junction bases numbered 8, after V lost 2 bases and J lost 5 bases. CDR3 DNA sequence: TGTGCCAGCAGCTTAAGATCTACTAGCGGCAACAATGAGCAGTTCTTC. This gives the protein CASSLRSTSGNNEQFF.

The chain recombines TRBV23-1 with TRBJ2-5; TRBD2 aligns across 10 bases. TRBV23-1 has ORF status, its function being uncertain. This CDR3 has 18 amino acids. The V and J ends lost 4 bases and 5 bases, in that order; junction bases with no gene match: 16. CDR3 sequence reads: CASSPVIAGGRTSETQYF. CDR3 sequence (DNA): TGCGCCAGCAGTCCAGTGATAGCGGGGGGACGTACCTCCGAGACCCAGTACTTC.

The V and J genes are TRBV9 and TRBJ1-2; no firm D call. Germline V gene data show CDR1 as SGDLS and CDR2 as YYNGEE. With 0 bases removed from V and 4 bases from J, the gap between germline ends came to 13 bases. The CDR3 has 15 amino acids. The CDR3 region is CASSVGEGRSYGYTF. The CDR3 DNA reads as TGTGCCAGCAGCGTAGGGGAAGGACGGTCCTATGGCTACACCTTC.

This chain links TRBV7-8 with TRBJ1-2; D is uncertain. Germline values: CDR1 SGHVS, CDR2 FQNEAQ. The CDR3 spans 14 residues. Trimming stripped 0 bases from V and 7 bases from J, with 12 bases between. CDR3 DNA: TGTGCCAGCAGCTTAGCGGGCCGCTCCTCTGGCTACACCTTC. Translated, it gives CASSLAGRSSGYTF.

This sequence joins TRBV19 and TRBJ2-1; the match to TRBD1 covers 10 bases. Germline V gives CDR1 LNHDA, CDR2 SQIVND (reference sequence). This CDR3 comprises 13 residues. The junction had 5 bases not matched to a gene; V was cut back by 6 bases and J by 9 bases. The CDR3 DNA reads TGTGCCAGTAGCGACAGGGGGCCGGGTGAGCAGTTCTTC. This gives the protein CASSDRGPGEQFF.

This chain connects TRBV4-2 to TRBJ1-1; D not resolved. Germline CDR1 and CDR2: LGHNA and YNFKEQ. The germline V and J ends were trimmed by 0 bases and 3 bases, with 8 bases remaining between them. This CDR3 has 14 amino acids. The CDR3: CASSQEVRDTEAFF. DNA of the CDR3: TGTGCCAGCAGCCAAGAAGTTCGGGACACTGAAGCTTTCTTT.

The J gene is TRBJ2-1, the V gene TRBV6-1; perhaps TRBD1 as D (6 bases). V shed 6 bases and J shed 8 bases, with 14 bases lying between them. The CDR3 is made up of 13 amino acids. Germline V CDR1 and CDR2: MNHNS, SASEGT. CDR3 loop: CASRNYRADEQFF. The CDR3 DNA is TGTGCCAGCAGGAATTACAGGGCGGATGAGCAGTTCTTC.

The gene calls are TRBV5-1 and TRBJ1-4; tentative D call: TRBD1 (5 bases). Between the trimmed V and J ends, which lost 1 base and 8 bases, there was a span of 18 bases. Germline V lookup: CDR1 SGHRS, CDR2 YFSETQ. The CDR3 has 16 amino acids. The CDR3 DNA sequence: TGCGCCAGCAGCTTGATGGGGACTTTCACGGGGGAAAAACTGTTTTTT. Its protein is CASSLMGTFTGEKLFF.

The chain is built from TRBV7-2 and TRBJ1-2; D gene unclear. Trimming took 5 bases from V and 4 from J, leaving 11 bases between them. Looked up from germline, CDR1 is SGHTA and CDR2 is FQGNSA. The CDR3 spans 13 residues. The CDR3 loop is CASSRYLGYGYTF. The CDR3 DNA reads TGTGCCAGCAGCCGGTATCTGGGCTATGGCTACACCTTC.

This sequence joins TRBV6-5 and TRBJ2-7; D not resolved. Trimming took 0 bases from V and 1 from J, leaving 10 bases between them. The CDR3 covers 15 residues. Germline V gene sequence: CDR1 MNHEY, CDR2 SVGAGI. Written as DNA, the CDR3 is TGTGCCAGCAGTTACTCGTCTCTAGGGTCCTACGAGCAGTACTTC. Residues: CASSYSSLGSYEQYF.

V and J are TRBV7-2 and TRBJ2-3; tentative D call: TRBD2 (6 bases). Germline V gene sequence: CDR1 SGHTA, CDR2 FQGNSA. The CDR3 contains 13 residues. V was pared by 5 bases and J by 3 bases, with 9 bases between. This CDR3 is CASSRRGTDTQYF. In nucleotides, the CDR3 is TGTGCCAGCAGCAGGCGGGGAACAGATACGCAGTATTTT.

This clone was observed a handful of times. The chain has TRBV10-3 and TRBJ2-1; D remains ambiguous. The CDR3 has 11 amino acids. Germline V lookup: CDR1 ENHRY, CDR2 SYGVKD. V lost 4 bases and J lost 10, with 8 bases in between. The CDR3 reads CAISVRSEQFF. CDR3 nucleotide sequence: TGTGCCATCAGTGTGCGTTCGGAGCAGTTCTTC.

The V call is TRBV14, the J call TRBJ2-1; possibly TRBD2 for D (6 bases). V lost 0 bases to trimming and J lost 6 bases, with 30 bases between them. The CDR3 consists of 21 residues. The germline V gene has CDR1 SGHDN and CDR2 FVKESK. CDR3 amino acids: CASSQDNWTTWTLNRANEQFF. CDR3 sequence (DNA): TGTGCCAGCAGCCAAGATAACTGGACTACTTGGACGCTAAACAGAGCCAATGAGCAGTTCTTC.

V gene TRBV15 combines with J gene TRBJ2-7, with D perhaps given as TRBD1 or TRBD2 (5 bases each). This CDR3 spans 14 amino acids. The ends were cut back, 3 bases at V and 5 bases at J, with 14 bases in the middle. Per the germline V gene, CDR1 is LNHNV and CDR2 is YYDKDF (reference sequence). The CDR3 loop is CATSSVGTVDEQYF. CDR3 coding DNA: TGTGCCACCAGCAGTGTGGGGACGGTGGACGAGCAGTACTTC. Supplemented by reference TRBV15 and TRBJ2-7, the full variable domain reads DAMVIQNPRYQVTQFGKPVTLSCSQTLNHNVMYWYQQKSSQAPKLLFHYYDKDFNNEADTPDNFQSRRPNTSFCFLDIRSPGLGDTAMYLCATSSVGTVDEQYFGPGTRLTVT.

The V and J genes are TRBV5-4 and TRBJ1-2; 10 bases map to TRBD1. Losses at the gene ends were 4 bases for V and 4 bases for J; bases not matched to a gene: 10. CDR3 length: 16 residues. In germline, CDR1 is SGHNT, CDR2 YYREEE (reference sequence). The CDR3 sequence is CASSPGSGQGIYGYTF. In nucleotides, the CDR3 is TGTGCCAGCAGCCCCGGTTCGGGACAGGGGATCTATGGCTACACCTTC.